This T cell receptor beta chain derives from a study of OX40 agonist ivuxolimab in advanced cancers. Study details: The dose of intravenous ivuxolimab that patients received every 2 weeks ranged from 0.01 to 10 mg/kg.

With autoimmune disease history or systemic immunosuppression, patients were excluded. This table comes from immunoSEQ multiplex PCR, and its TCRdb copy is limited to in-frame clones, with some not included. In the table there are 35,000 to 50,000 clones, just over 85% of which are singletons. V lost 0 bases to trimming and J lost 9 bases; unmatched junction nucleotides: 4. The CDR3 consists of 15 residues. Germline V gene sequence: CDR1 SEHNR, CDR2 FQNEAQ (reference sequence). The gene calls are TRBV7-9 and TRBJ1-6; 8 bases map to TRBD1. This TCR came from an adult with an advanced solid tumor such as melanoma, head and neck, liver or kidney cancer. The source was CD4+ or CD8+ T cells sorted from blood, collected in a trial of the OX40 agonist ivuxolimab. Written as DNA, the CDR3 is TGTGCCAGCAGCTTAGCGGGACAGGAAAGTTCACCCCTCCACTTT. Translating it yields CASSLAGQESSPLHF.